The 10 T cell receptor beta chains in this list originate from one sample, sequenced in a study of blood T cells in healthy people across ages. A J-beta primer mix and a sample-barcoded 5' primer were used in a second PCR of roughly 6 to 11 cycles. TCRdb independently ran MiXCR on the 5' RACE reads; one entry per CDR3 protein. The repertoire holds about 1.6 million distinct CDR3 sequences, with about 35% as singletons. The sequenced sample consisted of blood. These receptors were collected from a woman aged 30 to 39 in good health.

This chain uses TRBV6-1 with TRBJ2-6, with 10 positions matching TRBD1. The CDR3 consists of 19 residues. With 1 base clipped from V and 1 base from J, the junction kept 7 bases outside the gene matches. The germline CDR1 and CDR2 sequences are MNHNS and SASEGT. The DNA of the CDR3 is TGTGCCAGCAGTGAAGTCGGGGGACAGGGGTGGTCTGGGGCCAACGTCCTGACTTTC. The encoded protein is CASSEVGGQGWSGANVLTF.

There are many counts of this clonotype. The genes are TRBV29-1 and TRBJ2-1; 16 nucleotides align to TRBD2. Looked up from germline, CDR1 is SQVTM and CDR2 is ANQGSEA. The CDR3 has 14 amino acids. The V segment lost 6 bases and the J segment 9 bases; nucleotides outside the gene matches: 5. CDR3 sequence (DNA): TGCAGCGTACTGGGACTAGCGGGAGGGTTTGAGCAGTTCTTC. This sequence encodes CSVLGLAGGFEQFF.

The V call is TRBV3-1, the J call TRBJ1-1, with D possibly being TRBD1 (5 bases). Germline V CDR1 and CDR2: LGHDT, YNNKEL (reference sequence). The CDR3 has 14 amino acids. Trimming removed 4 bases at V and 5 bases at J, with 14 bases between. CDR3 sequence (DNA): TGTGCCAGCAGCCCATTTTCCAGGGTGACTGAAGCTTTCTTT. Its protein is CASSPFSRVTEAFF.

The rearrangement joins TRBV11-2 to TRBJ2-7; a weak D match, TRBD2 (6 bases). Trimming left V 7 bases short and J 0 bases short, with 13 bases between. Germline values: CDR1 SGHAT, CDR2 FQNNGV. This CDR3 contains 14 residues. CDR3 loop: CASNPGLSSYEQYF. The CDR3 DNA follows: TGTGCCAGCAATCCGGGACTTAGCTCCTACGAGCAGTACTTC.

This clonotype was detected once. A clone one base away is much larger, so this may be a read error. A read error is likely, as this CDR3 ends without the conserved phenylalanine or tryptophan. This sequence joins TRBV4-1 and TRBJ2-7; 7 bases match TRBD1. There are 16 residues in the CDR3. Germline assignment: CDR1 MGHRA and CDR2 YSYEKL. J was trimmed by 3 bases and V by 2 bases; bases with no gene match: 10. DNA of the CDR3: TGCGCCAGCAGCCAACCGGACAGGCGGCTAGGCTACGAGCAGTACTGC. Amino acids: CASSQPDRRLGYEQYC.

In its sample, this clonotype was seen a few times. The V call is TRBV4-1, the J call TRBJ2-7, with D unclear. The CDR3 loop spans 13 amino acids. CDR1 is MGHRA, CDR2 YSYEKL, per germline. The V gene lost 0 bases and the J gene lost 3 bases, with 6 bases spanning the gap. CDR3 bases: TGCGCCAGCAGCCAAGAAGCTCACTACGAGCAGTACTTC. It codes for CASSQEAHYEQYF.

This clonotype was recorded a few times. The chain recombines TRBV20-1 with TRBJ2-3; no firm D call. The CDR3 covers 13 residues. V was pared by 5 bases and J by 2 bases, with 11 bases between. Per germline, CDR1 DFQATT and CDR2 SNEGSKA (reference sequence). The CDR3 sequence is CSAGDFSTDTQYF. CDR3 nucleotides: TGCAGTGCTGGGGATTTTTCCACAGATACGCAGTATTTT.

This clonotype was detected only a few times. The gene calls are TRBV2 and TRBJ2-7; TRBD1 agrees at 9 bases. Germline V lookup: CDR1 SNHLY, CDR2 FYNNEI. This CDR3 has 13 amino acids. The V segment lost 6 bases and the J segment 3 bases; nucleotides outside the gene matches: 3. The DNA for the CDR3 is TGTGCCAGCAGGGACAGGGGATTCTACGAGCAGTACTTC. It is translated as CASRDRGFYEQYF.

This clonotype has more than one count but fewer than ten. The chain employs TRBV28 and TRBJ2-3; possibly TRBD2 for D (6 bases). The CDR3 is 15 amino acids. Trimming took off 7 bases at V and 0 bases at J, with 14 bases between the two ends. Germline CDR1 is MDHEN and CDR2 is SYDVKM. The CDR3 region is CASTLGGSSTDTQYF. As DNA, the CDR3 is TGTGCCAGCACCTTGGGGGGATCTAGCACAGATACGCAGTATTTT.

Only one count was recorded for this clonotype. The rearrangement joins TRBV6-1 to TRBJ2-5; the D call may be TRBD1 or TRBD2 (7 bases each). Per germline, CDR1 MNHNS and CDR2 SASEGT. The CDR3 has 16 residues. Deletions cut 4 bases from V and 7 bases from J, with 22 bases between. The CDR3 nucleotides are TGTGCCAGCAGTGGCCCTCTCGGGGGGCCAGGGGGGACCCAGTACTTC. It is translated as CASSGPLGGPGGTQYF.